A single TCR beta chain is shown here with its context. Normal lung was taken at the farthest possible site, at least 3 cm from tumour. The method was immunoSEQ multiplex PCR; TCRdb's version includes in-frame clones alone and lacks a portion of them. The sample yields some 5,800 clones, 87% seen once. This sample stems from a study of immune cell composition in non-small cell lung cancer. The CDR3 contains 14 residues. The germline V gene encodes CDR1 GTSNPN and CDR2 SVGIG (reference sequence). V gave up 0 bases and J gave up 4 bases, with 12 bases separating them. The gene calls are TRBV30 and TRBJ1-1, with D perhaps matching TRBD1 (6 bases). The sequence came from a human donor with non-small cell lung cancer. Source material: non-adjacent lung tissue. This CDR3 reads CAWSVLEGGTEAFF. In DNA form, the CDR3 reads TGTGCCTGGAGTGTACTAGAAGGGGGCACTGAAGCTTTCTTT.